Reported below is one TCR beta chain. Its specific antigen is unknown. No base-level quality is on record; no much larger clone is a single base apart. This sample is part of a study of response to subunit inactivated influenza vaccine (dated by TCRdb to 2017 to 2018). For the study in its entirety: To follow how T cells responded to a trivalent subunit inactivated influenza vaccine, the researchers relied on deep quantitative profiling of the T cell receptor repertoire.

The receptor library was made with RT-PCR. Instrument on record: Illumina HiSeq 2500. Through fastp at Q25 and MiXCR, TCRdb rebuilt clones from the public reads, retaining in-frame beta chains. Entries that share a CDR3 protein sequence are merged under the most common genes and DNA. For this sample the table gives roughly 160,000 distinct CDR3 sequences, of which around 10% were detected only once. Approximately 35% of the sample comes from the top ten. Overall study outcomes, separate from this receptor: According to the authors, only a limited number of new T cells may be recruited by each seasonal influenza vaccination.

Taken from the germline V gene, the CDR1 and CDR2 loops are SQVTM and ANQGSEA. The cysteine opens and the phenylalanine closes a CDR3 of 10 amino acids. The kept DNA is CDR3 alone, 30 bases in frame from the first base. V and J lose 7 bases and 3 bases, and a span of 7 bases separates them. The receptor was isolated from a man in his fifties or sixties who received an inactivated influenza vaccine. Donor details come from another sample of the same person, matched by shared clones. The rearrangement combines TRBV29-1 with TRBJ2-7, with the D gene uncertain. Sample: CD8+ T cells sorted from PBMCs, taken less than 30 months after vaccination. The DNA sequence follows: TGCAGCGCCATCGGCTACGAGCAGTACTTC. This yields the protein CSAIGYEQYF.